This is a list of T cell receptor beta chains from one sample in a study of T-cell reconstitution after alpha-beta-depleted transplantation in children. Each CDR3 protein gets one entry after TCRdb re-called the PCR reads with MiXCR. The table has 700,000 to 850,000 distinct CDR3 sequences, around 17% seen once. Here the sequenced sample was PBMCs, mostly from graft donor cells, taken 360 days after TCRalphabeta/CD19-depleted stem cell transplant. These receptors originate from a male patient aged 10-17 years who had a stem cell transplant for acute lymphoblastic leukemia, so the T cells may come from the graft donor. Both conserved end residues are part of each CDR3. A D gene is named only where the DNA matches it firmly. Size is omitted from some rows. Given values are once, few, many or a class for expanded clones.

TGCAGCGTTGGACAGGGTTTTTTGTCCGGGGAGCTGTTTTTT	CSVGQGFLSGELFF	TRBV29-1	TRBJ2-2	many	TRBD1	14
TGTGCCAGCAGTGAATTGCCTAGCGGCACAGATACGCAGTATTTT	CASSELPSGTDTQYF	TRBV25-1	TRBJ2-3	many	.	15
TGCGCCAGCTCCGGACTAGCGGGAGGGAGCTCCTACAATGAGCAGTTCTTC	CASSGLAGGSSYNEQFF	TRBV5-1	TRBJ2-1	few	TRBD2	17
TGTGCCACCAGTGGTAAGGGACTAGCGGCCGGGGAGCTGTTTTTT	CATSGKGLAAGELFF	TRBV24-1	TRBJ2-2	few	TRBD2	15
TGCAGTGCTAGACAGGGGAGTAATACATTCACTTTCTACAATGAGCAGTTCTTC	CSARQGSNTFTFYNEQFF	TRBV20-1	TRBJ2-1	few	.	18
TGCAGTGCTTTCCGAAGACAGGGGAGGACTATGAACACTGAAGCTTTCTTT	CSAFRRQGRTMNTEAFF	TRBV20-1	TRBJ1-1	.	TRBD1	17
TGTGCCAGCAGAGGGACAGGGGGCGGTGCGGCCAAAAACATTCAGTACTTC	CASRGTGGGAAKNIQYF	TRBV6-2/TRBV6-3	TRBJ2-4	few	TRBD1	17
TGCGCCAGCAGCTTACTATCAGGACAGCCCAACTATGGCTACACCTTC	CASSLLSGQPNYGYTF	TRBV5-1	TRBJ1-2	.	.	16
TGTGCCAGCAGTTTTGGCCGGGAGGGCACAGATACGCAGTATTTT	CASSFGREGTDTQYF	TRBV12-3/TRBV12-4	TRBJ2-3	few	TRBD2	15
TGTGCCAGCAGTACACCGGGCCCTCCAAACGAGACCCAGTACTTC	CASSTPGPPNETQYF	TRBV12-3/TRBV12-4	TRBJ2-5	.	.	15
TGCAGCGTTGAAGATGCCCTTTCGTCCGAAGGGGAGCAGTTCTTC	CSVEDALSSEGEQFF	TRBV29-1	TRBJ2-1	.	.	15
TGTGCCAGCAGCTTAGTCGTGGGGGGATTAGCTAACTATGGCTACACCTTC	CASSLVVGGLANYGYTF	TRBV7-2	TRBJ1-2	few	.	17
TGTGCCAGCAGAGTCTTCCGGGCCTTCAAATCCTACGAGCAGTACTTC	CASRVFRAFKSYEQYF	TRBV6-1	TRBJ2-7	.	.	16
TGTGCCAGCAGTCCCCGCGGAGGGCGGAACACTGAAGCTTTCTTT	CASSPRGGRNTEAFF	TRBV12-3/TRBV12-4	TRBJ1-1	few	.	15
TGTGCCAGCAGCAGGGACGCGAACACCGGGGAGCTGTTTTTT	CASSRDANTGELFF	TRBV4-2	TRBJ2-2	few	.	14
TGCAGTGCTAGACGTCGACGGGCAACAGGGAAGGGAGAGACCCAGTACTTC	CSARRRRATGKGETQYF	TRBV20-1	TRBJ2-5	few	.	17
TGTGCCAGCAGCCTGGGGCAGGACAGGGGTGGGGAGACCCAGTACTTC	CASSLGQDRGGETQYF	TRBV4-2	TRBJ2-5	few	TRBD1	16
TGTGCCACCAGCAGAGTAACGGGGCAGTTCTTC	CATSRVTGQFF	TRBV15	TRBJ2-1	many	.	11
TGTGCCAGCAGAGACTTAGCGGGAGGGGGCACCGGGGAGCTGTTTTTT	CASRDLAGGGTGELFF	TRBV27	TRBJ2-2	.	TRBD2	16
TGTGCCAGCAGCTTCAGGACTAGCGGGTTTAGCACAGATACGCAGTATTTT	CASSFRTSGFSTDTQYF	TRBV5-5	TRBJ2-3	.	TRBD2	17
TGCGCCAGCAGCCCGCTGTATCAGGACAGGCGCCTACATGAGCAGTTCTTC	CASSPLYQDRRLHEQFF	TRBV5-1	TRBJ2-1	few	TRBD1	17
TGTGCCAGCAGTTCCCGACAAGGGACGCCCTATGGCTACACCTTC	CASSSRQGTPYGYTF	TRBV12-3/TRBV12-4	TRBJ1-2	.	.	15
TGTGCCAGCAGCTTAGTAGGCGGGGCTGCACGAGATACGCAGTATTTT	CASSLVGGAARDTQYF	TRBV7-9	TRBJ2-3	.	.	16
TGTGCCATCAGTGGGGTCGGGACTAGGAACAATGAGCAGTTCTTC	CAISGVGTRNNEQFF	TRBV10-3	TRBJ2-1	.	TRBD2	15
TGCGCCAGCCGACAGGGGATAGCCTACGAGCAGTACTTC	CASRQGIAYEQYF	TRBV5-1	TRBJ2-7	many	TRBD1	13
TGTGCCAGCGGGCCGGGGTGGACCGGGGAGCTGTTTTTT	CASGPGWTGELFF	TRBV12-3/TRBV12-4	TRBJ2-2	.	.	13
TGTGCCAGCAGTTACTCCGGGGGGCCGCTGTTCTTC	CASSYSGGPLFF	TRBV6-5	TRBJ2-1	many	.	12
TGCGCCAGCAGCCCACGGGGGGAAAACACCGGGGAGCTGTTTTTT	CASSPRGENTGELFF	TRBV5-1	TRBJ2-2	few	TRBD2	15